Below, one T cell receptor (beta chain) is given with its context. This sample is drawn from a study of cytomegalovirus exposure and HLA in healthy donors. Trimming cost V 1 base and J 3 bases; bases outside gene matches: 4. Germline lookup yields CDR1 SGHNT and CDR2 YYREEE (reference sequence). CDR3 size: 15 residues. PCR employed 60 Vbeta and 13 Jbeta primers. Data came from immunoSEQ multiplex PCR; TCRdb stores just in-frame clones and leaves some out. The table counts roughly 57,000 clones; around 11% lies in the top ten. The chain is built from TRBV5-4 and TRBJ2-7, with 10 bases fitting TRBD2. The sequenced material came from PBMCs. The source of this sequence is a young man in good health and CMV-seropositive. The CDR3 DNA is TGTGCCAGCAGCTTGTGGACTAGCGGTGTCTACGAGCAGTACTTC. It yields the protein CASSLWTSGVYEQYF.